The 23 T cell receptor beta chains below were found in one sample sequenced in a study of T-cell reconstitution after alpha-beta-depleted transplantation in children. The TCRbeta library was prepared with unique molecular identifiers. TCRdb re-analysed the PCR reads in MiXCR, keeping a single row per CDR3 protein. The table records 540,000 or so distinct CDR3 sequences, 20% to 25% of them present only once. Material: PBMCs, mostly from graft donor cells, obtained 360 days after TCRalphabeta/CD19-depleted stem cell transplant. All receptors come from a boy in the first two years of life who had a stem cell transplant for acute myeloid leukemia, so the T cells may come from the graft donor.

In DNA form, the CDR3 reads TGTGCCTGGAGCCAGGGAGTCAGTTATGGCTACACCTTC. It yields the protein CAWSQGVSYGYTF. V and J are TRBV30 and TRBJ1-2; tentative D call: TRBD1 (5 bases). V lost 3 bases to trimming and J lost 5 bases, with 13 bases between them. Germline values: CDR1 GTSNPN, CDR2 SVGIG (reference sequence). This CDR3 is 13 amino acids long. The whole variable domain, remainder taken from reference TRBV30 and TRBJ1-2, is SQTIHQWPATLVQPVGSPLSLECTVEGTSNPNLYWYRQAAGRGLQLLFYSVGIGQISSEVPQNLSASRPQDRQFILSSKKLLLSDSGFYLCAWSQGVSYGYTFGSGTRLTVV.

The sample holds many counts of this clonotype. CDR3 region: CASTATGSETQYF. The CDR3 DNA reads as TGTGCCAGCACCGCGACAGGGTCAGAGACCCAGTACTTC. The chain employs TRBV7-2 and TRBJ2-5, with TRBD1 identical over 7 bases. The CDR3 contains 13 residues. CDR1 is SGHTA, CDR2 FQGNSA, per germline. The V segment lost 7 bases and the J segment 4 bases; nucleotides outside the gene matches: 6.

This clonotype was counted only a few times. The chain carries TRBV2 and TRBJ1-5, with D tentatively TRBD1 (5 bases). The germline CDR1 and CDR2 sequences are SNHLY and FYNNEI. This CDR3 is 15 amino acids long. Trimming cost V 3 bases and J 3 bases, with 12 bases left between them. DNA of the CDR3: TGTGCCAGCAGTGAGCGAGGGGAGGCCAATCAGCCCCAGCATTTT. Translated: CASSERGEANQPQHF.

This clonotype came up a few times. J is TRBJ2-2 and V is TRBV5-5; D is unclear. With 1 base removed from V and 0 bases from J, the gap between germline ends came to 10 bases. This CDR3 contains 16 residues. Germline loops: CDR1 SGHKS, CDR2 YYEKEE (reference sequence). The CDR3 reads CASSLLVTANTGELFF. The CDR3 DNA is TGTGCCAGCAGCTTGCTAGTGACGGCGAACACCGGGGAGCTGTTTTTT.

The chain joins TRBV11-2 to TRBJ2-3; unclear D gene. Germline-derived CDR1 and CDR2 are SGHAT and FQNNGV. Trimming left V 1 base short and J 3 bases short, with 11 bases between. The CDR3 has 15 amino acids. CDR3 coding DNA: TGTGCCAGCAGCTTAGCACGAACTCAGACAGATACGCAGTATTTT. Translation: CASSLARTQTDTQYF.

The chain recombines TRBV7-8 with TRBJ2-5; D is unclear. Germline V gene sequence: CDR1 SGHVS, CDR2 FQNEAQ. V lost 1 base and J 5 bases, leaving 11 bases between the germline ends. This CDR3 comprises 14 residues. DNA of the CDR3: TGTGCCAGCAGCTTAGGGACCGTCGGGGAGACCCAGTACTTC. It is translated as CASSLGTVGETQYF.

This clonotype was counted at least ten times. The J gene is TRBJ1-3, the V gene TRBV4-1, with unresolved D. The CDR3 contains 15 residues. CDR1 is MGHRA, CDR2 YSYEKL, per germline. V was clipped by 0 bases and J by 4 bases, with 10 bases between them. CDR3 sequence reads: CASSQDSGVGNTIYF. CDR3 DNA sequence: TGCGCCAGCAGCCAAGATTCTGGGGTCGGAAACACCATATATTTT.

This clonotype was seen a handful of times. V usage is TRBV4-3 and J usage is TRBJ2-7, with no clear D. In germline, CDR1 is LGHNA, CDR2 YSLEER. Trimming took 2 bases from V and 3 from J, leaving 14 bases between them. The CDR3 has 15 residues. The CDR3 DNA reads TGCGCCAGCAGCCAAATGATAGCCGAGGACTACGAGCAGTACTTC. This gives the protein CASSQMIAEDYEQYF.

The V call is TRBV7-6, the J call TRBJ2-3; 8 nucleotides line up with TRBD2. The V and J ends lost 3 bases and 3 bases, in that order; junction bases with no gene match: 8. The CDR3 has 16 residues. Looked up from germline, CDR1 is SGHVS and CDR2 is FNYEAQ. The CDR3 loop is CASSFSHRGGTDTQYF. The CDR3 bases are TGTGCCAGCAGCTTTTCTCATCGCGGGGGGACAGATACGCAGTATTTT.

The gene calls are TRBV12-3 or TRBV12-4 and TRBJ1-3, with unresolved D. The V end lost 5 bases, the J end lost 0 bases, and 11 bases lay between the germline ends. The CDR3 has 15 amino acids. This CDR3 reads CASSDISHSGNTIYF. The DNA of the CDR3 is TGTGCCAGCAGTGACATATCTCACTCTGGAAACACCATATATTTT.

The chain couples TRBV27 to TRBJ1-1; D is uncertain. There are 12 residues in the CDR3. Germline V CDR1 and CDR2: MNHEY, SMNVEV (reference sequence). Trimming cost V 8 bases and J 0 bases, with 7 bases left between them. The CDR3 DNA reads as TGTGCCAGCGGGAGAATGAACACTGAAGCTTTCTTT. Its protein is CASGRMNTEAFF.

This clonotype showed up just a few times. The chain links TRBV20-1 to TRBJ2-3; D possibly corresponds to TRBD1 (6 bases). CDR3 size: 15 residues. The germline V gene has CDR1 DFQATT and CDR2 SNEGSKA (reference sequence). Trimming stripped 0 bases from V and 0 bases from J, with 10 bases between. As DNA, the CDR3 is TGCAGTGCTAGAGATTACAGGGCTAGCACAGATACGCAGTATTTT. This encodes CSARDYRASTDTQYF.

This clonotype was counted between two and nine times. The V gene is TRBV29-1, the J gene TRBJ1-6; D is unclear. The CDR3 contains 11 residues. The germline V and J ends were trimmed by 4 bases and 7 bases, with 5 bases remaining between them. Germline assignment: CDR1 SQVTM and CDR2 ANQGSEA. CDR3: CSVGENSPLHF. The DNA of the CDR3 is TGCAGCGTTGGAGAGAATTCACCCCTCCACTTT.

The sample holds one count of this clonotype. V and J are TRBV12-3 or TRBV12-4 and TRBJ2-1; possibly TRBD1 for D (6 bases). V shed 5 bases and J shed 0 bases, with 14 bases lying between them. The CDR3 consists of 16 residues. The CDR3 loop reads CASSPWDIYSYNEQFF. CDR3 coding DNA: TGTGCCAGCAGTCCGTGGGACATCTACTCCTACAATGAGCAGTTCTTC.

This chain uses TRBV6-4 with TRBJ2-6; D call uncertain. V shed 8 bases and J shed 4 bases, with 12 bases lying between them. The CDR3 contains 14 residues. The germline gives CDR1 MRHNA, CDR2 SNTAGT. The CDR3 DNA is TGTGCCAGCTCCGTTGAGAGCGGGGCCAACGTCCTGACTTTC. This gives the protein CASSVESGANVLTF.

Ten or more counts support this clonotype. The rearrangement links TRBV20-1 to TRBJ2-1; 15 positions match TRBD2. Germline V lookup: CDR1 DFQATT, CDR2 SNEGSKA (reference sequence). J was trimmed by 9 bases and V by 1 base; bases with no gene match: 10. The CDR3 contains 17 residues. DNA of the CDR3: TGCAGTGCTAGAGGGCTCCGGACTAGCGGGGGGGCCCTTGAGCAGTTCTTC. It is translated as CSARGLRTSGGALEQFF.

Here the CDR3 reads CASSPRGGGAEDTQYF. The DNA of the CDR3 is TGTGCCAGCAGCCCGAGGGGCGGGGGGGCCGAAGATACGCAGTATTTT. The V gene is TRBV11-1, the J gene TRBJ2-3, with 9 bases fitting TRBD2. The CDR3 totals 16 residues. Germline V CDR1 and CDR2: SGHAT, FQDESV (reference sequence). V lost 5 bases to trimming and J lost 5 bases; unmatched junction nucleotides: 11.

This chain uses TRBV6-5 with TRBJ2-3; 12 bases match TRBD2. Germline-derived CDR1 and CDR2 are MNHEY and SVGAGI. The CDR3 length is 18 residues. With V trimmed by 2 bases and J by 0 bases, 6 bases remained unmatched. DNA for the CDR3: TGTGCCAGCAGTTACACAGGACTAGCGGGGCTTAGCACAGATACGCAGTATTTT. As protein: CASSYTGLAGLSTDTQYF.

This clonotype came up many times. The CDR3 here is CASTEGRSTDTQYF. The CDR3 region has the DNA TGTGCCAGCACCGAGGGACGCAGCACAGATACGCAGTATTTT. The chain recombines TRBV6-2 or TRBV6-3 with TRBJ2-3; possibly TRBD1 or TRBD2 for D (5 bases each). There are 14 residues in the CDR3. Germline assignment: CDR1 MNHEY and CDR2 SVGEGT. The V end lost 7 bases, the J end lost 0 bases, and 11 bases lay between the germline ends.

V gene TRBV7-8 combines with J gene TRBJ1-5; TRBD1 agrees at 8 bases. The length of the CDR3 is 16 residues. The trim removed 5 bases at V and 5 bases at J, leaving 11 bases unmatched. Germline V CDR1 and CDR2: SGHVS, FQNEAQ. CDR3 nucleotide sequence: TGTGCCAGCAGCCCCGGCGGCAGGGGGCAGGATCAGCCCCAGCATTTT. Translated, it gives CASSPGGRGQDQPQHF. Using reference TRBV7-8 and TRBJ1-5 for the parts outside the CDR3, the full variable domain is GAGVSQSPRYKVAKRGQDVALRCDPISGHVSLFWYQQALGQGPEFLTYFQNEAQLDKSGLPSDRFFAERPEGSVSTLKIQRTQQEDSAVYLCASSPGGRGQDQPQHFGDGTRLSIL.

This clonotype has more than one count but fewer than ten. V gene TRBV27 combines with J gene TRBJ1-5; 7 bases fit TRBD1. The V gene end was trimmed by 1 base and the J gene end by 6 bases; junction bases not matched to a gene: 3. The germline gives CDR1 MNHEY, CDR2 SMNVEV (reference sequence). The CDR3 spans 14 residues. This CDR3 reads CASSLYRGVQPQHF. The DNA of the CDR3 is TGTGCCAGCAGTTTATACAGGGGTGTTCAGCCCCAGCATTTT.

This clonotype has just a few counts. CDR3 DNA sequence: TGTGCCAGCAGTGAGGAGCTAGCGCCTCCTAAAAACATTCAGTACTTC. This sequence encodes CASSEELAPPKNIQYF. V and J are TRBV2 and TRBJ2-4; D might be TRBD2 (6 bases). CDR1 SNHLY and CDR2 FYNNEI come from the germline V gene. The germline V and J ends were trimmed by 3 bases and 4 bases, with 16 bases remaining between them. The CDR3 contains 16 residues.

This clonotype has at least ten counts. The gene calls are TRBV21-1 and TRBJ1-1; TRBD1 reflects the table's D call only, with no check against the DNA. TRBV21-1 is recorded as a pseudogene. The CDR3 contains 15 residues. In DNA, the CDR3 is TGTGCCAGCAGCACCAGACAGGGGTTCAACACTGAAGCTTTCTTT. Translated, it gives CASSTRQGFNTEAFF.